The sequence of this T cell receptor beta chain was determined in a study of vaccination and CD4 T cells after COVID-19. Treatment in this sample: 10-day PBMC culture with coronavirus spike peptide pools or control peptides (ViraFEST assay). Cultured CD4+ T cells had their DNA profiled by the Oncomine TCR Beta short-read assay. TCRdb re-analysed the PCR reads in MiXCR, keeping a single row per CDR3 protein. The sample holds 9,500 to 10,000 distinct CDR3 sequences; 30% to 40% are singletons and the top ten take more than 15%. Only one count was recorded for this clonotype. Its antigen is unidentified. Germline V gene data show CDR1 as SNHLY and CDR2 as FYNNEI. This CDR3 spans 16 amino acids. The V gene lost 6 bases and the J gene lost 2 bases, with 20 bases spanning the gap.

The sequenced material came from CD4+ T cells from blood, cultured in vitro. The chain joins TRBV2 to TRBJ2-7, with a possible D match to TRBD1 (5 bases). The source is a human donor who had recovered from COVID-19. For the CDR3, the DNA is TGTGCCAGCAGGCCAGCAGGGTTAAGTCGCCCCTACGAGCAGTACTTC. It encodes CASRPAGLSRPYEQYF.